These 24 T cell receptor beta chains were all obtained from the same sample, sequenced in a study of cytomegalovirus exposure and HLA in healthy donors. Researchers ran the PCR with 60 Vbeta and 13 Jbeta primers. Produced via immunoSEQ multiplex PCR; TCRdb's table is partial and in-frame only. Of fewer than 120,000 clones in the sample, more than 65% are singletons; the top ten hold over 10%. The sequenced sample consisted of PBMCs. The receptors derive from a man aged 25-40 years in good health and CMV-seropositive.

This chain connects TRBV5-4 to TRBJ2-2, with D possibly being TRBD1 (5 bases). Trimming cost V 3 bases and J 2 bases, with 11 bases left between them. This CDR3 comprises 15 residues. Germline assignment: CDR1 SGHNT and CDR2 YYREEE (reference sequence). The CDR3 loop reads CASSSWTPNTGELFF. CDR3 DNA: TGTGCCAGCAGCTCATGGACACCCAACACCGGGGAGCTGTTTTTT.

This clone was seen once. The rearrangement uses TRBV19 and TRBJ2-1, with TRBD1 identical over 7 bases. Germline lookup yields CDR1 LNHDA and CDR2 SQIVND (reference sequence). V shed 5 bases and J 0 bases; nucleotides not matched to a gene: 4. There are 15 residues in the CDR3. CDR3 region: CASSGPGGSYNEQFF. The CDR3 nucleotides read TGTGCCAGTAGTGGGCCAGGGGGCTCCTACAATGAGCAGTTCTTC. The full variable domain, with the rest looked up from reference TRBV19 and TRBJ2-1, is DGGITQSPKYLFRKEGQNVTLSCEQNLNHDAMYWYRQDPGQGLRLIYYSQIVNDFQKGDIAEGYSVSREKKESFPLTVTSAQKNPTAFYLCASSGPGGSYNEQFFGPGTRLTVL.

The CDR3 bases are TGTGCCAGCTCCTATTCGACAGGGCAAGAGACCCAGTACTTC. Its protein is CASSYSTGQETQYF. The chain recombines TRBV7-9 with TRBJ2-5, with TRBD1 matching over 7 bases. With V trimmed by 8 bases and J by 2 bases, 8 bases remained unmatched. This CDR3 has 14 amino acids. In germline, CDR1 is SEHNR, CDR2 FQNEAQ (reference sequence).

This clone was seen a handful of times. The CDR3 DNA follows: TGTGCCAGCAGTTACTCGGAGGGACAGCTTTCCTACGAGCAGTACTTC. This gives the protein CASSYSEGQLSYEQYF. The chain has TRBV6-6 and TRBJ2-7, with D maybe TRBD1 (7 bases). Per the germline V gene, CDR1 is MNHNY and CDR2 is SVGAGI (reference sequence). The CDR3 length is 16 residues. The germline V and J ends were trimmed by 0 bases and 1 base, with 13 bases remaining between them.

This chain joins TRBV9 and TRBJ2-1; weak D call: TRBD1 (6 bases). Germline values: CDR1 SGDLS, CDR2 YYNGEE. This CDR3 contains 12 residues. V lost 4 bases to trimming and J lost 8 bases, with 10 bases between them. CDR3: CASSLQGYEQFF. In DNA form, the CDR3 reads TGTGCCAGCAGCCTACAGGGCTATGAGCAGTTCTTC.

The chain carries TRBV19 and TRBJ2-5, with D possibly being TRBD1 (5 bases). The J call may not be correct, given that the DNA end is closer to TRBJ2-7. This CDR3 region has 15 residues. In germline, CDR1 is LNHDA, CDR2 SQIVND (reference sequence). CDR3 sequence (DNA): TGTGCCAGTAGGACCAGGGATTCCCCTGCCTACGAGCAGTACTTC. The encoded protein is CASRTRDSPAYEQYF.

The rearrangement uses TRBV5-6 and TRBJ1-1, with D unclear. Germline lookup yields CDR1 SGHDT and CDR2 YYEEEE. The CDR3 runs to 14 residues. Trimming took off 2 bases at V and 0 bases at J, with 8 bases between the two ends. The CDR3 protein is CASSLGRLNTEAFF. The DNA for the CDR3 is TGTGCCAGCAGCTTAGGCAGGCTGAACACTGAAGCTTTCTTT.

This chain joins TRBV7-9 and TRBJ1-1; D is uncertain. This CDR3 has 11 residues. Trimming took 6 bases from V and 9 from J, leaving 11 bases between them. Germline assignment: CDR1 SEHNR and CDR2 FQNEAQ (reference sequence). CDR3 sequence (DNA): TGTGCCAGCAGGGAACAGAGACAAGCTTTCTTT. It encodes CASREQRQAFF.

The chain is built from TRBV27 and TRBJ1-1; D uncertain. V dropped 5 bases and J dropped 5 bases, with 12 bases sitting between them. The CDR3 has 13 amino acids. CDR1 MNHEY and CDR2 SMNVEV come from the germline V gene (reference sequence). The CDR3, as DNA: TGTGCCAGCAGTCCACGCCCGGGAACTGAAGCTTTCTTT. Its protein product is CASSPRPGTEAFF.

V and J are TRBV19 and TRBJ2-2, with D possibly TRBD1 on 6 matching bases. The germline V gene encodes CDR1 LNHDA and CDR2 SQIVND (reference sequence). The CDR3 contains 15 residues. The V end was cut by 3 bases, the J end by 3 bases, with 11 bases between. CDR3 coding DNA: TGTGCCAGTAGTATCACCCCAGGGGACACCGGGGAGCTGTTTTTT. This codes for CASSITPGDTGELFF. The complete variable domain, with remaining parts taken from reference TRBV19 and TRBJ2-2, reads DGGITQSPKYLFRKEGQNVTLSCEQNLNHDAMYWYRQDPGQGLRLIYYSQIVNDFQKGDIAEGYSVSREKKESFPLTVTSAQKNPTAFYLCASSITPGDTGELFFGEGSRLTVL.

The chain couples TRBV27 to TRBJ2-7, with D perhaps matching TRBD1 (7 bases). The germline V and J ends were trimmed by 4 bases and 2 bases, with 12 bases remaining between them. This CDR3 has 14 residues. Germline V gene sequence: CDR1 MNHEY, CDR2 SMNVEV (reference sequence). CDR3 region: CASSSTGRTYEQYF. The CDR3 nucleotides read TGTGCCAGCAGTTCGACAGGGAGGACCTACGAGCAGTACTTC.

The chain has TRBV4-3 and TRBJ2-7, with 9 bases matching TRBD1. The junction had 4 bases not matched to a gene; V was cut back by 0 bases and J by 4 bases. CDR3 size: 15 residues. Per germline, CDR1 LGHNA and CDR2 YSLEER. This CDR3 reads CASSQDKDRGYEQYF. The CDR3 DNA follows: TGCGCCAGCAGCCAAGATAAAGACAGGGGGTACGAGCAGTACTTC.

The chain combines TRBV5-1 with TRBJ2-5; 9 bases align to TRBD1. This CDR3 spans 14 amino acids. V lost 4 bases to trimming and J lost 5 bases; unmatched junction nucleotides: 6. Germline V lookup: CDR1 SGHRS, CDR2 YFSETQ. The CDR3 is CASSKGQGEETQYF. The DNA for the CDR3 is TGCGCCAGCAGCAAGGGACAGGGTGAGGAGACCCAGTACTTC.

This clone was seen a few times. This chain uses TRBV6-5 with TRBJ2-5; D possibly corresponds to TRBD1 (6 bases). CDR1 and CDR2 (germline): MNHEY, SVGAGI. V shed 6 bases and J shed 2 bases, with 13 bases lying between them. The CDR3 runs to 14 residues. The CDR3 loop reads CASRSRGQQETQYF. The CDR3 region has the DNA TGTGCCAGCAGATCCCGCGGACAGCAAGAGACCCAGTACTTC.

The CDR3: CASSSSGGPMNTEAFF. CDR3 DNA sequence: TGTGCCAGCAGCTCCTCCGGGGGGCCAATGAACACTGAAGCTTTCTTT. This chain joins TRBV7-8 and TRBJ1-1, with D perhaps matching TRBD1 (6 bases). V dropped 4 bases and J dropped 0 bases, with 15 bases sitting between them. CDR3 size: 16 residues. The V gene's germline CDR1 is SGHVS and CDR2 FQNEAQ.

The rearrangement joins TRBV5-1 to TRBJ1-3; tentatively, D is TRBD1 (6 bases). Trimming stripped 0 bases from V and 4 bases from J, with 20 bases between. The CDR3 is made up of 18 amino acids. Looked up from germline, CDR1 is SGHRS and CDR2 is YFSETQ. The CDR3, as DNA: TGCGCCAGCAGCTTGGCCGGGCTGGGACACGAGAAGGGAAACACCATATATTTT. Translating gives CASSLAGLGHEKGNTIYF.

The chain employs TRBV19 and TRBJ2-2, with 10 bases matching TRBD1. V dropped 10 bases and J dropped 2; count of bases not matched to a gene: 10. Germline V gene data show CDR1 as LNHDA and CDR2 as SQIVND (reference sequence). CDR3 size: 16 residues. In DNA form, the CDR3 reads TGTGCCACCCACGCCGGGACAGGGGCCAACACCGGGGAGCTGTTTTTT. As protein: CATHAGTGANTGELFF.

This clone appeared a single time. The rearrangement uses TRBV5-4 and TRBJ2-7; no reliable D call. CDR1 and CDR2 (germline): SGHNT, YYREEE (reference sequence). Trimming shortened V by 4 bases and J by 4 bases, and 15 bases separated the two germline ends. The CDR3 runs to 14 residues. The CDR3 sequence is CASSRATGPYEQYF. CDR3 nucleotide sequence: TGTGCCAGCAGCCGCGCCACGGGTCCATACGAGCAGTACTTC. The variable domain in full, with the rest retrieved from reference TRBV5-4 and TRBJ2-7, is ETGVTQSPTHLIKTRGQQVTLRCSSQSGHNTVSWYQQALGQGPQFIFQYYREEENGRGNFPPRFSGLQFPNYSSELNVNALELDDSALYLCASSRATGPYEQYFGPGTRLTVT.

This chain uses TRBV10-2 with TRBJ2-5; D possibly corresponds to TRBD2 (6 bases). The DNA end is a closer match to TRBJ2-7, so the J assignment may be wrong. Germline V CDR1 and CDR2: WSHSY, SAAADI. The CDR3 extends over 14 amino acids. CDR3 in DNA: TGCGCCAGCAGATCGGCCGGGAGCTCCTACGAGCAGTACTTC. This encodes CASRSAGSSYEQYF.

The CDR3 here is CASTSGTGESEYF. The CDR3 DNA reads as TGTGCCAGCACTTCCGGGACAGGGGAATCAGAGTACTTC. The chain recombines TRBV21-1 with TRBJ2-7; the D call of TRBD1 is as the table states it, not checked on the DNA. TRBV21-1 counts as a pseudogene. This CDR3 region has 13 residues.

The sample holds one count of this clone. The chain joins TRBV6-1 to TRBJ2-5; possibly TRBD1 for D (6 bases). CDR3 length: 14 amino acids. Germline V gene sequence: CDR1 MNHNS, CDR2 SASEGT. The V end was cut by 4 bases, the J end by 4 bases, with 13 bases between. The CDR3 protein is CASSGPGDGETQYF. In DNA, the CDR3 is TGTGCCAGCAGTGGCCCAGGGGACGGAGAGACCCAGTACTTC.

The chain carries TRBV5-4 and TRBJ2-2; 8 bases are shared with TRBD2. This CDR3 comprises 15 residues. Germline V gene data show CDR1 as SGHNT and CDR2 as YYREEE (reference sequence). Unmatched junction bases numbered 3, after V lost 1 base and J lost 4 bases. CDR3 sequence reads: CASSLPGGGTGELFF. Written as DNA, the CDR3 is TGTGCCAGCAGCTTGCCGGGGGGGGGCACCGGGGAGCTGTTTTTT.

The V call is TRBV19, the J call TRBJ1-2; unclear D gene. The CDR3 length is 13 residues. Germline V gives CDR1 LNHDA, CDR2 SQIVND (reference sequence). V dropped 5 bases and J dropped 8 bases, with 15 bases sitting between them. For the CDR3, the DNA is TGTGCCAGTAGTCTAGCCCCCCGCTACGGCTACACCTTC. It is translated as CASSLAPRYGYTF. Variable domain in full (rest from reference TRBV19 and TRBJ1-2): DGGITQSPKYLFRKEGQNVTLSCEQNLNHDAMYWYRQDPGQGLRLIYYSQIVNDFQKGDIAEGYSVSREKKESFPLTVTSAQKNPTAFYLCASSLAPRYGYTFGSGTRLTVV.

The chain joins TRBV4-1 to TRBJ2-7, with 7 bases identical to TRBD1. Trimming removed 1 base from V and 7 bases from J; junction bases left unmatched: 10. CDR3 length equals 15 residues. CDR1 and CDR2 from the germline V gene are MGHRA and YSYEKL. CDR3 protein: CASSQGQGTKREQYF. The CDR3 DNA sequence: TGCGCCAGCAGCCAAGGACAGGGTACTAAGCGAGAGCAGTACTTC.